The 4 T cell receptor beta chains below were found in one sample sequenced in a study of cytomegalovirus exposure and HLA in healthy donors. The PCR used 60 Vbeta and 13 Jbeta primers. Sequencing was performed with immunoSEQ multiplex PCR; in TCRdb, only in-frame clones are kept and a portion is missing. The sample carries some 140,000 clones, over 65% recorded once. Sequencing used PBMCs. All receptors derive from a woman aged 40 to 50 in good health and CMV-seronegative.

A few counts support this clone. V and J are TRBV6-7 and TRBJ1-2; D might be TRBD1 (5 bases). TRBV6-7 is marked as an open reading frame, function uncertain. CDR3 length: 11 residues. V lost 9 bases and J lost 4, with 9 bases in between. The CDR3 sequence: CARQGAYGYTF. The CDR3, as DNA: TGTGCCAGGCAGGGTGCCTATGGCTACACCTTC.

This clone occurred a few times. The gene calls are TRBV6-5 and TRBJ1-3; 7 bases are shared with TRBD1. Germline V lookup: CDR1 MNHEY, CDR2 SVGAGI. The CDR3 has 16 amino acids. The V gene end was trimmed by 2 bases and the J gene end by 1 base; junction bases not matched to a gene: 5. The CDR3 loop reads CASSYLQGRSGNTIYF. CDR3 DNA sequence: TGTGCCAGCAGTTACCTACAGGGGCGGTCTGGAAACACCATATATTTT.

The chain employs TRBV19 and TRBJ2-5; the match to TRBD2 covers 14 bases. The germline V gene has CDR1 LNHDA and CDR2 SQIVND (reference sequence). The ends lost 5 bases at V and 7 bases at J; junction bases unmatched: 18. This CDR3 contains 19 residues. CDR3: CASSVRGAGLAGDLRTQYF. The CDR3 nucleotides read TGTGCCAGTAGTGTACGAGGAGCGGGACTAGCGGGGGACCTCCGGACCCAGTACTTC.

In this sample, this clone turned up a few times. The V gene is TRBV11-2, the J gene TRBJ2-3, with D hard to call. Looked up from germline, CDR1 is SGHAT and CDR2 is FQNNGV. This CDR3 contains 12 residues. Trimming removed 3 bases at V and 6 bases at J, with 7 bases between. CDR3 amino acids: CASSFPSDTQYF. In DNA form, the CDR3 reads TGTGCCAGCAGCTTCCCGTCCGATACGCAGTATTTT.